Following are 22 T cell receptor beta chains from one sample sequenced in a study of blood T cell repertoires in COVID-19. TCRdb's table, derived via immunoSEQ multiplex PCR, lists solely in-frame clones and lacks some. Of about 200,000 clones in the sample, 87% are singletons; the top ten hold 2% to 2.5%. The material sequenced was PBMCs or T cells enriched from blood (not recorded which). All receptors come from a woman under 40 who had recovered from COVID-19.

The chain uses TRBV18 and TRBJ1-4, with 8 positions matching TRBD1. The CDR3 extends over 17 amino acids. Germline CDR1 and CDR2: KGHSH and LQKENI. After removal of 2 bases from V and 0 bases from J, the junction contained 5 bases not matched to a gene. Here the CDR3 reads CASSPTGQDATNEKLFF. The CDR3 DNA sequence: TGTGCCAGCTCACCAACGGGACAGGACGCAACTAATGAAAAACTGTTTTTT.

The J gene is TRBJ2-7, the V gene TRBV4-1; no firm D call. In germline, CDR1 is MGHRA, CDR2 YSYEKL. Between the trimmed V and J ends, which lost 0 bases and 0 bases, there was a span of 9 bases. The CDR3 extends over 15 amino acids. CDR3 nucleotide sequence: TGCGCCAGCAGCCAAGAGGGCCCGTACTCCTACGAGCAGTACTTC. Translation: CASSQEGPYSYEQYF.

This rearrangement joins TRBV25-1 to TRBJ1-2; D unresolved. CDR1 is MGHDK, CDR2 SYGVNS, per germline. The CDR3 consists of 14 residues. Trimming removed 5 bases from V and 0 bases from J, with 10 bases in between. Here the CDR3 DNA reads TGTGCCAGCAGTCTCGGTGTAGCTAACTATGGCTACACCTTC. This gives the protein CASSLGVANYGYTF.

The chain recombines TRBV9 with TRBJ2-2; maybe TRBD1 (6 bases). Germline CDR1 SGDLS, CDR2 YYNGEE. The length of the CDR3 is 15 residues. The V and J ends lost 4 bases and 6 bases respectively, with 16 bases between them. CDR3: CASSYLSTGPGELFF. DNA of the CDR3: TGTGCCAGCAGCTACCTATCCACAGGGCCCGGGGAGCTGTTTTTT.

This chain connects TRBV4-3 to TRBJ2-1; TRBD2 aligns across 7 bases. The CDR3 has 17 amino acids. CDR1 is LGHNA, CDR2 YSLEER, per germline. Trimming at V came to 4 bases and at J to 2 bases, leaving 11 bases not matched to a gene. The CDR3 spells CASSRSRGRVAYNEQFF. DNA for the CDR3: TGCGCCAGCAGCCGATCCAGAGGGAGGGTCGCCTACAATGAGCAGTTCTTC.

The rearrangement joins TRBV9 to TRBJ2-2; the D is unclear. The CDR3 consists of 14 residues. Germline assignment: CDR1 SGDLS and CDR2 YYNGEE. V lost 3 bases and J lost 4, with 10 bases in between. The CDR3 spells CASSALQSTGELFF. The CDR3 bases are TGTGCCAGCAGCGCCCTCCAGTCCACCGGGGAGCTGTTTTTT. Looking up the rest from reference TRBV9 and TRBJ2-2 gives the full variable domain: DSGVTQTPKHLITATGQRVTLRCSPRSGDLSVYWYQQSLDQGLQFLIQYYNGEERAKGNILERFSAQQFPDLHSELNLSSLELGDSALYFCASSALQSTGELFFGEGSRLTVL.

This clone came up once. This rearrangement joins TRBV7-8 to TRBJ1-2; 8 bases match TRBD1. J gave up 5 bases and V 3 bases, and 8 bases lay outside the gene matches. The CDR3 extends over 15 amino acids. CDR1 SGHVS and CDR2 FQNEAQ come from the germline V gene. The CDR3 reads CASSFRDRLLYGYTF. For the CDR3, the DNA is TGTGCCAGCAGCTTCCGGGACAGGCTACTTTATGGCTACACCTTC.

The V gene is TRBV29-1, the J gene TRBJ2-5, with 12 bases aligning to TRBD2. The CDR3 spans 14 residues. The V gene end was trimmed by 6 bases and the J gene end by 5 bases; junction bases not matched to a gene: 7. Germline CDR1 SQVTM, CDR2 ANQGSEA. CDR3 loop: CSVSQLAGGETQYF. DNA for the CDR3: TGCAGCGTGAGCCAGCTAGCGGGAGGGGAGACCCAGTACTTC.

The CDR3: CASSPQDSTYEQYF. The DNA for the CDR3 is TGTGCCAGCAGCCCTCAGGACAGTACCTACGAGCAGTACTTC. The gene calls are TRBV7-9 and TRBJ2-7, with a tentative D call TRBD1 (6 bases). V was cut by 5 bases and J by 2 bases, with 13 bases left in between. The germline V gene encodes CDR1 SEHNR and CDR2 FQNEAQ (reference sequence). The CDR3 has 14 amino acids.

This rearrangement joins TRBV2 to TRBJ1-3, with 8 nucleotides matching TRBD1. CDR1 is SNHLY, CDR2 FYNNEI, per germline. V gave up 7 bases and J gave up 4 bases; unmatched junction bases: 15. This CDR3 is built from 17 residues. The CDR3 is CASTANSRQGTGNTIYF. The CDR3 coding sequence is TGTGCCAGCACTGCCAACTCCCGACAGGGGACGGGAAACACCATATATTTT.

This clone has just a few counts. The chain links TRBV4-2 to TRBJ1-2, with D perhaps TRBD1 (5 bases). Per the germline V gene, CDR1 is LGHNA and CDR2 is YNFKEQ. The CDR3 has 14 residues. Between the trimmed V and J ends, which lost 0 bases and 4 bases, there was a span of 9 bases. The CDR3 region has the DNA TGTGCCAGCAGCCAAGATACGGGGGGCTATGGCTACACCTTC. Protein sequence: CASSQDTGGYGYTF.

The rearrangement joins TRBV5-8 to TRBJ2-2, with D perhaps matching TRBD2 (6 bases). This CDR3 is built from 17 residues. V lost 1 base and J lost 7, with 20 bases in between. Germline assignment: CDR1 SGHTS and CDR2 YDEGEE. This CDR3 reads CASSLFRGTGTGGELFF. The CDR3 bases are TGTGCCAGCAGCTTGTTTCGGGGGACGGGTACGGGCGGGGAGCTGTTTTTT.

This clone was seen once. This chain uses TRBV30 with TRBJ2-3; no definite D call. The CDR3 runs 11 residues. The V end lost 2 bases, the J end lost 5 bases, and 5 bases lay between the germline ends. Per the germline V gene, CDR1 is GTSNPN and CDR2 is SVGIG (reference sequence). The CDR3 region has the DNA TGTGCCTGGAGTTCATTAGATACGCAGTATTTT. Translating it yields CAWSSLDTQYF.

V is TRBV7-6 and J is TRBJ2-2; 7 bases fit TRBD1. The germline gives CDR1 SGHVS, CDR2 FNYEAQ. This CDR3 has 14 amino acids. Germline trimming cut 1 base from V and 4 bases from J; bases unmatched to any gene: 0. The CDR3 DNA reads as TGTGCCAGCAGCTTAGGGGACAGCACCGGGGAGCTGTTTTTT. The encoded protein is CASSLGDSTGELFF.

The rearrangement links TRBV25-1 to TRBJ1-1, with D uncertain. Trimming took 3 bases from V and 6 from J, leaving 14 bases between them. The germline V gene has CDR1 MGHDK and CDR2 SYGVNS. The length of the CDR3 is 14 residues. CDR3 coding DNA: TGTGCCAGCAGTGATATACAGAAGTCTTCTGAAGCTTTCTTT. This encodes CASSDIQKSSEAFF.

This clone has only one observation. V and J are TRBV24-1 and TRBJ2-7, with 13 bases that match TRBD2. With V trimmed by 3 bases and J by 4 bases, 11 bases remained unmatched. The germline gives CDR1 KGHDR, CDR2 SFDVKD. The CDR3 loop spans 18 amino acids. The DNA for the CDR3 is TGTGCCACCAGTGATGCAGCCGGGACTAGCGGGAAGTCGTACGAGCAGTACTTC. It translates to CATSDAAGTSGKSYEQYF.

V usage is TRBV18 and J usage is TRBJ2-7; 7 nucleotides align to TRBD1. The CDR3 has 15 residues. Unmatched junction bases numbered 6, after V lost 3 bases and J lost 1 base. Germline CDR1 KGHSH, CDR2 LQKENI. The DNA of the CDR3 is TGTGCCAGCTCACCCTTAAGGACAGGTTCCTACGAGCAGTACTTC. Residues: CASSPLRTGSYEQYF.

V is TRBV15 and J is TRBJ1-1; no reliable D call. Per germline, CDR1 LNHNV and CDR2 YYDKDF (reference sequence). CDR3 size: 15 residues. Deletions cut 2 bases from V and 3 bases from J, with 13 bases between. The CDR3 sequence is CATSRSRESYTEAFF. For the CDR3, the DNA is TGTGCCACCAGCAGATCTAGGGAGAGTTACACTGAAGCTTTCTTT.

The chain employs TRBV2 and TRBJ1-1; tentatively, D is TRBD1 (6 bases). Germline V gives CDR1 SNHLY, CDR2 FYNNEI. The CDR3 has 12 residues. The CDR3 DNA is TGTGCGACAAAGGACAGTTTTTCTGAAGCTTTCTTT. This encodes CATKDSFSEAFF. The full variable domain, its missing parts supplied by reference TRBV2 and TRBJ1-1, is EPEVTQTPSHQVTQMGQEVILRCVPISNHLYFYWYRQILGQKVEFLVSFYNNEISEKSEIFDDQFSVERPDGSNFTLKIRSTKLEDSAMYFCATKDSFSEAFFGQGTRLTVV.

The chain is built from TRBV4-1 and TRBJ1-2; 7 bases map to TRBD1. The CDR3 is 17 residues long. Germline lookup yields CDR1 MGHRA and CDR2 YSYEKL. The V and J ends lost 3 bases and 2 bases, in that order; junction bases with no gene match: 12. CDR3 sequence (DNA): TGCGCCAGCAGCCAGATAGGCTCCCCGGACAGGAACTATGGCTACACCTTC. This translates into CASSQIGSPDRNYGYTF.

The rearrangement uses TRBV11-3 and TRBJ2-1; 9 bases map to TRBD2. This CDR3 is 15 amino acids long. V gave up 2 bases and J gave up 2 bases; unmatched junction bases: 1. The germline gives CDR1 SGHNT, CDR2 YENEEA. CDR3 sequence (DNA): TGTGCCAGCAGCTTACCTAGCGGGACCTACAATGAGCAGTTCTTC. Protein: CASSLPSGTYNEQFF.

This rearrangement joins TRBV28 to TRBJ1-2, with 8 bases lining up with TRBD1. V lost 5 bases and J lost 3; bases outside the gene matches: 11. This CDR3 is 16 amino acids long. Per germline, CDR1 MDHEN and CDR2 SYDVKM. The CDR3, as DNA: TGTGCCAGCAGTCCCCGGACAGGGCCATCTGACTATGGCTACACCTTC. Amino acids: CASSPRTGPSDYGYTF.